The next 20 T cell receptor beta chains were all read from a single sample in a study of cytomegalovirus exposure and HLA in healthy donors (dated by TCRdb to about 2017). Libraries were prepared through the immunoSEQ multiplex PCR assay. The multiplex PCR relied on a mix of 60 forward primers for TCR Vbeta segments and 13 reverse primers for TCR Jbeta segments. Not all clones reach the TCRdb copy of this immuneACCESS table, which keeps in-frame sequences only. Checked studies attribute under half of the gap to unresolved V genes and leave the rest unexplained. For this sample there are under 200,000 clones; roughly 80% appear just once. The ten largest clones represent around 8.3% of the sample. The sequenced material came from PBMCs. The receptors were sampled from a woman in her thirties or forties in good health and CMV-seropositive.

The chain couples TRBV27 to TRBJ2-1; 12 bases map to TRBD2. Trimming at V came to 6 bases and at J to 7 bases, leaving 7 bases not matched to a gene. Per the germline V gene, CDR1 is MNHEY and CDR2 is SMNVEV (reference sequence). The CDR3 contains 15 residues. This CDR3 is CASRVLAGGKNEQFF. The CDR3 DNA reads as TGTGCCAGCAGAGTACTAGCGGGAGGTAAAAATGAGCAGTTCTTC.

The chain links TRBV28 to TRBJ1-2; tentatively, D is TRBD1 (5 bases). The CDR3 spans 13 residues. Deletions cut 5 bases from V and 3 bases from J, with 10 bases between. Germline V gene data show CDR1 as MDHEN and CDR2 as SYDVKM. The CDR3 spells CASSPQGYYGYTF. In DNA form, the CDR3 reads TGTGCCAGCAGTCCTCAGGGCTACTATGGCTACACCTTC.

The rearrangement links TRBV4-2 to TRBJ2-7, with TRBD2 matching 10 bases. This CDR3 is built from 16 residues. Trimming cost V 2 bases and J 4 bases; bases outside gene matches: 8. Germline lookup yields CDR1 LGHNA and CDR2 YNFKEQ. This CDR3 reads CASSQSELAGSYEQYF. DNA for the CDR3: TGTGCCAGCAGCCAATCGGAACTAGCGGGATCTTACGAGCAGTACTTC.

The CDR3 reads CASRGGWVSYEQYF. The CDR3 nucleotides are TGTGCCAGCAGGGGGGGGTGGGTCTCCTACGAGCAGTACTTC. The V gene is TRBV28, the J gene TRBJ2-7; 7 nucleotides agree with TRBD2. CDR1 is MDHEN, CDR2 SYDVKM, per germline. The V gene end was trimmed by 6 bases and the J gene end by 0 bases; junction bases not matched to a gene: 5. CDR3 size: 14 residues.

This rearrangement joins TRBV28 to TRBJ1-2; 8 positions agree with TRBD1. The CDR3 contains 17 residues. CDR1 is MDHEN, CDR2 SYDVKM, per germline. The junction had 14 bases not matched to a gene; V was cut back by 6 bases and J by 2 bases. The chain's CDR3 is CASSYIGTGGRNYGYTF. CDR3 bases: TGTGCCAGCAGCTACATTGGGACAGGCGGGCGGAACTATGGCTACACCTTC.

The rearrangement uses TRBV2 and TRBJ2-1; 11 nucleotides line up with TRBD2. This CDR3 has 17 residues. Germline CDR1 is SNHLY and CDR2 is FYNNEI. V shed 9 bases, J shed 0 bases, and the junction held 10 bases outside the gene matches. The CDR3 DNA is TGTGCCAGTCGTCGGGGACTAGCGGCAAACTCCTACAATGAGCAGTTCTTC. It is translated as CASRRGLAANSYNEQFF.

V usage is TRBV7-2 and J usage is TRBJ2-7; D remains ambiguous. The germline V and J ends were trimmed by 2 bases and 2 bases, with 7 bases remaining between them. This CDR3 contains 13 residues. The germline V gene encodes CDR1 SGHTA and CDR2 FQGNSA. CDR3 in amino acids: CASSLSPTYEQYF. CDR3 bases: TGTGCCAGCAGCTTAAGCCCAACCTACGAGCAGTACTTC.

This clone turned up a few times. This sequence joins TRBV2 and TRBJ1-2; D may be TRBD1 (5 bases). CDR1 SNHLY and CDR2 FYNNEI come from the germline V gene. The CDR3 is made up of 15 amino acids. The germline V and J ends were trimmed by 2 bases and 4 bases, with 14 bases remaining between them. CDR3 amino acids: CASSEIRGGGYGYTF. The CDR3, as DNA: TGTGCCAGCAGTGAAATCCGGGGGGGAGGCTATGGCTACACCTTC. Using reference TRBV2 and TRBJ1-2 for the parts outside the CDR3, the full variable domain is EPEVTQTPSHQVTQMGQEVILRCVPISNHLYFYWYRQILGQKVEFLVSFYNNEISEKSEIFDDQFSVERPDGSNFTLKIRSTKLEDSAMYFCASSEIRGGGYGYTFGSGTRLTVV.

In DNA form, the CDR3 reads TGTGCCAGCAGCTTAGGGCTAGCGGGGGCCGACGAGCAGTACTTC. Residues: CASSLGLAGADEQYF. V is TRBV11-3 and J is TRBJ2-7; 10 nucleotides align to TRBD2. The CDR3 runs 15 residues. Germline CDR1 reads SGHNT; CDR2 reads YENEEA. Trimming cost V 1 base and J 5 bases; bases outside gene matches: 5.

The V gene is TRBV10-3, the J gene TRBJ1-1, with TRBD1 matching 7 bases. The junction had 12 bases not matched to a gene; V was cut back by 7 bases and J by 1 base. Germline CDR1 is ENHRY and CDR2 is SYGVKD. The CDR3 is 16 amino acids. Here the CDR3 reads CAINSQGEGSNTEAFF. In nucleotides, the CDR3 is TGTGCCATCAATAGCCAGGGGGAAGGCTCGAACACTGAAGCTTTCTTT.

Details on this clone: A read error may produce the germline difference seen at one junction end. The chain joins TRBV7-3 to TRBJ2-5; 10 bases map to TRBD1. The CDR3 runs 16 residues. From germline, CDR1 is SGHTA and CDR2 FQGTGA. The CDR3 DNA follows: TGTGCCGGCAGCTTATCTACCGGGACAGGGGAAGAGACCCAGTACTTC. It translates to CAGSLSTGTGEETQYF.

This chain links TRBV6-5 with TRBJ1-5, with 8 bases that match TRBD1. This CDR3 has 16 amino acids. V lost 7 bases, J lost 9 bases, and 17 bases stayed unmatched. Germline V gene data show CDR1 as MNHEY and CDR2 as SVGAGI. The CDR3, as DNA: TGTGCCAGCATTAACTCAGGGGAACAGGGGGTTCCGCCCCAGCATTTT. This gives the protein CASINSGEQGVPPQHF.

This chain links TRBV4-1 with TRBJ1-5; D not resolved. Germline V gene data show CDR1 as MGHRA and CDR2 as YSYEKL. The CDR3 length is 13 residues. Trimming took off 0 bases at V and 5 bases at J, with 5 bases between the two ends. The DNA for the CDR3 is TGCGCCAGCAGCCAAGATGAGGATCAGCCCCAGCATTTT. Translation gives CASSQDEDQPQHF.

This clone was seen a handful of times. V is TRBV11-2 and J is TRBJ1-1; tentatively, D is TRBD1 (5 bases). V dropped 3 bases and J dropped 5 bases, with 16 bases sitting between them. Germline V gene data show CDR1 as SGHAT and CDR2 as FQNNGV. This CDR3 is built from 15 residues. The CDR3 is CASSFSTRGVTEAFF. The CDR3 nucleotides read TGTGCCAGCAGCTTCTCGACAAGGGGCGTTACTGAAGCTTTCTTT.

This clone was found a few times. The CDR3 here is CASRGWVGGQGSSFF. The CDR3 nucleotides read TGTGCCAGCAGGGGTTGGGTCGGTGGACAGGGTTCGTCTTTCTTT. V gene TRBV6-1 combines with J gene TRBJ1-1, with 8 bases that match TRBD1. In germline, CDR1 is MNHNS, CDR2 SASEGT. V dropped 6 bases and J dropped 12; count of bases not matched to a gene: 18. The length of the CDR3 is 15 residues.

The chain employs TRBV9 and TRBJ2-3; TRBD1 matches at 7 bases. Germline V CDR1 and CDR2: SGDLS, YYNGEE. This CDR3 spans 16 amino acids. J was trimmed by 1 base and V by 1 base; bases with no gene match: 6. CDR3 region: CASSVRQGGGTDTQYF. The CDR3 DNA sequence: TGTGCCAGCAGCGTACGACAGGGTGGGGGCACAGATACGCAGTATTTT.

The gene calls are TRBV7-3 and TRBJ2-1; 11 bases line up with TRBD2. CDR3 length: 21 amino acids. The germline gives CDR1 SGHTA, CDR2 FQGTGA. J was trimmed by 5 bases and V by 5 bases; bases with no gene match: 23. CDR3 protein: CASSIKPLLLAGGLINNEQFF. CDR3 sequence (DNA): TGTGCCAGCAGCATAAAGCCCCTACTCTTAGCGGGAGGGCTAATAAACAATGAGCAGTTCTTC.

This chain uses TRBV29-1 with TRBJ1-1, with 7 bases matching TRBD1. The CDR3 covers 12 residues. Trimming cost V 7 bases and J 3 bases; bases outside gene matches: 5. Germline V CDR1 and CDR2: SQVTM, ANQGSEA. This CDR3 reads CSGGDRDTEAFF. CDR3 DNA sequence: TGCAGCGGGGGCGACAGGGACACTGAAGCTTTCTTT. Full variable domain (remainder filled in from reference TRBV29-1 and TRBJ1-1): SAVISQKPSRDICQRGTSLTIQCQVDSQVTMMFWYRQQPGQSLTLIATANQGSEATYESGFVIDKFPISRPNLTFSTLTVSNMSPEDSSIYLCSGGDRDTEAFFGQGTRLTVV.

CDR3 protein: CASRMGGGSYEQYF. The CDR3 DNA follows: TGCGCCAGCAGGATGGGAGGCGGCTCCTACGAGCAGTACTTC. The rearrangement uses TRBV10-2 and TRBJ2-7, with D perhaps matching TRBD2 (6 bases). The CDR3 runs to 14 residues. V dropped 6 bases and J dropped 0 bases, with 12 bases sitting between them. Per germline, CDR1 WSHSY and CDR2 SAAADI.

This clone appeared a few times. The rearrangement links TRBV27 to TRBJ2-6; the D is unclear. The ends were cut back, 4 bases at V and 0 bases at J, with 4 bases in the middle. This CDR3 spans 14 amino acids. The germline V gene encodes CDR1 MNHEY and CDR2 SMNVEV (reference sequence). The CDR3 nucleotides read TGTGCCAGCAGTTCGTACTCTGGGGCCAACGTCCTGACTTTC. Translation: CASSSYSGANVLTF.